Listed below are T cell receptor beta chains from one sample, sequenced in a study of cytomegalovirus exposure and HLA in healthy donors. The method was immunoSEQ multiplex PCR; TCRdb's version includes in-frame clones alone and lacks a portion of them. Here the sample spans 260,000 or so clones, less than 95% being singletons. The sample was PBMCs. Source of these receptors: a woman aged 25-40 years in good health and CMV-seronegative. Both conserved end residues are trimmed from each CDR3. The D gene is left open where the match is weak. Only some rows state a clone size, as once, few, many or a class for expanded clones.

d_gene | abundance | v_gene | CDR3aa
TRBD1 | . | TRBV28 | ASSFRGLYNEQF
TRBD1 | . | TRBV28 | ASSLPGTGFYEQY
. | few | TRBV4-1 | ASSQSFRATNEKLF
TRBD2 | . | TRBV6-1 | ASEGTSAYNEQF
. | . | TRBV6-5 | ASSYRGGY
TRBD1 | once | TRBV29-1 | SVRGVGQGVSETQY
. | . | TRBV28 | ASSRLSEAF
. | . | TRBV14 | ASSHLRGSQETQY
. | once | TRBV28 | ASSLGVGVGGHEQY
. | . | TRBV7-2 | ASSLVTSSGELF
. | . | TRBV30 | AWSETGFSSYEQY
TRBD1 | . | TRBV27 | ASRRQGGPSYEQY
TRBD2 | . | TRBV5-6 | ASSGGGLGEQF
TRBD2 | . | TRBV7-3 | ASREGLAGTGELF
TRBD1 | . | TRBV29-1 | SVLRTGGSTGELF
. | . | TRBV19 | ASSISDINQPQH
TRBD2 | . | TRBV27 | ASSRLAGQETQY
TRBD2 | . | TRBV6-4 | ASRRGVNTGELF
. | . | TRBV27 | ASMRGGTYSPYEQY
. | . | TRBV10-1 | ASNPRETQY
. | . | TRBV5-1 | ASSPGVTGELF
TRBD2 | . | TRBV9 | ASSSRTSGRESGANVLT